One sample yielded the 21 T cell receptor beta chains listed below, sequenced in a study of Graves' ophthalmopathy and Graves' hyperthyroidism. Scientists amplified the TCR beta CDR3 regions from RNA transcripts. Second-round multiplex PCR came after first-round RT-PCR with HTBI primers. TCRdb ran MiXCR on the multiplex PCR reads and lists one entry per CDR3 protein. Here the sample spans hundreds of thousands of distinct CDR3 sequences, around 21% being singletons. Sequencing input: peripheral blood. Receptors were obtained from a woman aged 18-30 years with stable Graves' hyperthyroidism.

This clonotype was recorded at least ten times. The chain couples TRBV12-3 or TRBV12-4 to TRBJ1-2; TRBD1 is a possible D gene (5 bases). The CDR3 sequence is 12 residues long. With 7 bases removed from V and 3 bases from J, the gap between germline ends came to 9 bases. The CDR3 spells CASTIGDYGYTF. The CDR3 nucleotides read TGTGCCAGCACCATAGGGGACTATGGCTACACCTTC.

This clonotype was recorded many times. The V gene is TRBV28, the J gene TRBJ2-7; D gene uncertain. The CDR3 is 15 residues long. Germline lookup yields CDR1 MDHEN and CDR2 SYDVKM. V was shortened by 3 bases and J by 2 bases, with 14 bases between the two germline ends. CDR3 nucleotide sequence: TGTGCCAGCAGTTTTCTGATCGTAGCCGCCTACGAGCAGTACTTC. Amino acid sequence: CASSFLIVAAYEQYF.

This clonotype was seen repeatedly, ten times or more. V and J are TRBV29-1 and TRBJ2-7; 10 nucleotides line up with TRBD1. V gave up 6 bases and J gave up 6 bases; unmatched junction bases: 5. Germline values: CDR1 SQVTM, CDR2 ANQGSEA. The CDR3 is 12 amino acids. CDR3 sequence (DNA): TGCAGCGTCCCCCGGGACAGGGGCGAGCAGTACTTC. As protein: CSVPRDRGEQYF.

Comment on this clonotype: The CDR3 does not end in the conserved phenylalanine or tryptophan, so this is likely a read error. The gene calls are TRBV2 and TRBJ2-2; 11 nucleotides match TRBD1. Germline values: CDR1 SNHLY, CDR2 FYNNEI. V was clipped by 5 bases and J by 5 bases; unmatched bases: 4. The CDR3 runs to 15 residues. This CDR3 reads CASSKDRGRTGELFV. CDR3 DNA sequence: TGTGCCAGCAGTAAGGACAGGGGGCGAACCGGGGAGCTGTTTGTG.

The table lists this clonotype with many counts. The chain combines TRBV6-2 or TRBV6-3 with TRBJ1-5; no clear D. Germline values: CDR1 MNHEY, CDR2 SVGEGT. The CDR3 length is 14 residues. With 2 bases removed from V and 4 bases from J, the gap between germline ends came to 9 bases. CDR3 in amino acids: CASSYTITNQPQHF. The CDR3 nucleotides read TGTGCCAGCAGTTACACGATCACTAATCAGCCCCAGCATTTT.

This clonotype was detected ten times or more. This chain uses TRBV30 with TRBJ1-1; D unresolved. This CDR3 is 11 amino acids long. The germline V gene encodes CDR1 GTSNPN and CDR2 SVGIG (reference sequence). V lost 1 base to trimming and J lost 4 bases, with 4 bases between them. The CDR3 region is CAWSAPTEAFF. The CDR3 DNA sequence: TGTGCCTGGAGTGCCCCCACTGAAGCTTTCTTT.

In this sample, this clonotype turned up many times. This chain joins TRBV6-1 and TRBJ1-6; D is undetermined. Trimming stripped 8 bases from V and 0 bases from J, with 8 bases between. Germline V gives CDR1 MNHNS, CDR2 SASEGT. The CDR3 length is 14 residues. CDR3 protein: CASQRSSYNSPLHF. The CDR3 coding sequence is TGTGCCAGCCAGAGGAGCTCCTATAATTCACCCCTCCACTTT.

This clonotype was found a few times. This chain uses TRBV12-5 with TRBJ2-2, with D possibly being TRBD1 (6 bases). V dropped 2 bases and J dropped 0 bases, with 13 bases sitting between them. This CDR3 contains 17 residues. Germline values: CDR1 LGHNT, CDR2 FRNRAP. CDR3 bases: TGTGCTAGTGGTTTGTCCTTCCGACAGGCGAACACCGGGGAGCTGTTTTTT. Amino acids: CASGLSFRQANTGELFF.

This clonotype was counted ten times or more. This chain joins TRBV4-3 and TRBJ2-5; D possibly corresponds to TRBD2 (7 bases). Trimming cost V 2 bases and J 2 bases, with 12 bases left between them. Germline CDR1 is LGHNA and CDR2 is YSLEER. This CDR3 region has 15 residues. The CDR3 sequence: CASSQKEGGQETQYF. The DNA of the CDR3 is TGCGCCAGCAGCCAAAAGGAGGGGGGGCAAGAGACCCAGTACTTC.

J is TRBJ2-2 and V is TRBV27; D not resolved. Trimming shortened V by 2 bases and J by 5 bases, and 12 bases separated the two germline ends. The CDR3 is made up of 15 amino acids. Germline assignment: CDR1 MNHEY and CDR2 SMNVEV (reference sequence). CDR3 protein: CASSLTLEGTGELFF. The CDR3 DNA follows: TGTGCCAGCAGTTTAACCCTCGAAGGAACCGGGGAGCTGTTTTTT.

This clonotype was observed many times. In DNA, the CDR3 is TGTGCCAGCAGCCCTCAGGGTTCTGGAAACACCATATATTTT. Amino acids: CASSPQGSGNTIYF. This chain connects TRBV7-9 to TRBJ1-3; a weak D match, TRBD1 (5 bases). Trimming left V 5 bases short and J 1 base short, with 9 bases between. Germline assignment: CDR1 SEHNR and CDR2 FQNEAQ (reference sequence). The CDR3 contains 14 residues.

The V call is TRBV12-3 or TRBV12-4, the J call TRBJ2-7, with D tentatively TRBD1 or TRBD2 (6 bases each). V lost 5 bases and J lost 2, with 10 bases in between. The CDR3 sequence is 13 residues long. CDR3 sequence: CASSRGDAYEQYF. CDR3 in DNA: TGTGCCAGCAGTAGGGGGGACGCCTACGAGCAGTACTTC.

The J gene is TRBJ1-1, the V gene TRBV20-1; tentatively, D is TRBD1 (6 bases). The germline V gene has CDR1 DFQATT and CDR2 SNEGSKA (reference sequence). The V end was cut by 3 bases, the J end by 0 bases, with 23 bases between. The CDR3 sequence is 18 residues long. CDR3 in amino acids: CSASEVDYGQPMNTEAFF. As DNA, the CDR3 is TGCAGTGCTAGTGAAGTCGATTACGGACAGCCCATGAACACTGAAGCTTTCTTT.

This clonotype was seen ten or more times. This chain uses TRBV28 with TRBJ2-7; 13 positions agree with TRBD2. The CDR3 spans 14 residues. The germline V gene has CDR1 MDHEN and CDR2 SYDVKM. With V trimmed by 5 bases and J by 3 bases, 1 base remained unmatched. The CDR3 here is CASSGLAGVYEQYF. In DNA, the CDR3 is TGTGCCAGCAGTGGACTAGCGGGAGTCTACGAGCAGTACTTC.

This clonotype has a count of ten or more. The chain is built from TRBV7-2 and TRBJ2-7, with 9 bases aligning to TRBD2. Germline values: CDR1 SGHTA, CDR2 FQGNSA. CDR3 size: 15 residues. V trimming: 0 bases; J trimming: 2 bases; junction bases outside the gene matches: 2. The CDR3 spells CASSLAGGRAYEQYF. The DNA for the CDR3 is TGTGCCAGCAGCTTAGCAGGCGGGAGGGCCTACGAGCAGTACTTC.

This clonotype was recorded at least ten times. The chain uses TRBV24-1 and TRBJ2-5; TRBD2 aligns across 10 bases. This CDR3 is built from 13 residues. V lost 9 bases and J lost 5; bases outside the gene matches: 5. CDR1 KGHDR and CDR2 SFDVKD come from the germline V gene. The CDR3 DNA follows: TGTGCCACCTCTCTAGCGGGGGAGGAGACCCAGTACTTC. Translation: CATSLAGEETQYF.

This clonotype was recorded many times. Here the CDR3 DNA reads TGTGCCAGCAGTTACTCAATCTGGCGACTAGCGGCCTCCGAGCAGTACTTC. Translated, it gives CASSYSIWRLAASEQYF. V is TRBV6-5 and J is TRBJ2-7, with 9 bases fitting TRBD2. CDR3 length: 17 residues. V lost 0 bases and J lost 6; bases outside the gene matches: 12. From germline, CDR1 is MNHEY and CDR2 SVGAGI.

This clonotype was recorded at least ten times. The V call is TRBV6-2 or TRBV6-3, the J call TRBJ2-3; perhaps TRBD2 as D (6 bases). The V and J ends lost 6 bases and 0 bases respectively, with 16 bases between them. This CDR3 has 16 amino acids. In germline, CDR1 is MNHEY, CDR2 SVGEGT. The CDR3 is CASRPGLAVSTDTQYF. CDR3 coding DNA: TGTGCCAGCAGACCGGGACTCGCCGTGAGCACAGATACGCAGTATTTT.

This clonotype was counted only a few times. The J gene is TRBJ2-3, the V gene TRBV5-1, with D perhaps given as TRBD1 or TRBD2 (5 bases each). Germline V gives CDR1 SGHRS, CDR2 YFSETQ. V dropped 2 bases and J dropped 5 bases, with 9 bases sitting between them. This CDR3 is built from 13 residues. The CDR3 region is CASSFSGGDTQYF. The CDR3 coding sequence is TGCGCCAGCAGCTTTTCTGGGGGAGATACGCAGTATTTT.

Many counts were recorded for this clonotype. The chain has TRBV12-3 or TRBV12-4 and TRBJ2-3; unclear D gene. The V and J ends lost 6 bases and 2 bases respectively, with 3 bases between them. This CDR3 spans 11 amino acids. CDR3 loop: CASSITDTQYF. For the CDR3, the DNA is TGTGCCAGCAGCATCACAGATACGCAGTATTTT.

This clonotype turned up a few times. The CDR3 region is CASSYGQGWNSPLHF. CDR3 DNA sequence: TGTGCCAGCAGCTACGGACAGGGGTGGAATTCACCCCTCCACTTT. The chain recombines TRBV6-2 or TRBV6-3 with TRBJ1-6, with 9 bases fitting TRBD1. The CDR3 runs to 15 residues. The germline V gene encodes CDR1 MNHEY and CDR2 SVGEGT. V lost 6 bases to trimming and J lost 7 bases; unmatched junction nucleotides: 7.